The 14 T cell receptor beta chains presented below share a single source sample, sequenced in a study of T cells expressing NK-cell markers. TCRdb reprocessed the 5' RACE reads and reports one entry per CDR3 protein, with no DNA. The sample has 150,000 to 200,000 distinct CDR3 sequences, and its top ten clones hold around 18%. Sequencing used blood T cells: a sorted CD56 or NKG2C T cell subset, CD4+ or CD8+ T cells, or bulk PBMC T cells (not recorded which). These receptors all stem from a woman aged 18-70 years in good health.

The chain carries TRBV5-1 and TRBJ1-4. CDR1 is SGHRS, CDR2 YFSETQ, per germline. The CDR3 length is 16 residues. The chain's CDR3 is CASSSLHSATNEKLFF.

This sequence joins TRBV10-3 and TRBJ2-2; TCRdb's D call of TRBD1 is untestable without DNA. Germline V lookup: CDR1 ENHRY, CDR2 SYGVKD. The CDR3 loop spans 17 amino acids. CDR3 sequence reads: CAISADSPLRNTGELFF.

The chain employs TRBV7-3 and TRBJ2-2. CDR1 is SGHTA and CDR2 is FQGTGA in the germline V gene. The CDR3 totals 14 residues. CDR3 amino acids: CASSDSRNTGELFF.

The V and J genes are TRBV7-3 and TRBJ2-1; TCRdb indicates TRBD2, and absent DNA this call remains unverified. Germline V lookup: CDR1 SGHTA, CDR2 FQGTGA. This CDR3 contains 15 residues. CDR3: CASSPLGEGPNEQFF.

The V and J genes are TRBV4-1 and TRBJ2-2; the D call of TRBD2 rests on TCRdb alone, since no DNA is present to check it. The length of the CDR3 is 20 residues. Germline V lookup: CDR1 MGHRA, CDR2 YSYEKL. CDR3 residues: CASSQALGLAGGPGTGELFF.

V is TRBV7-9 and J is TRBJ1-1; the D gene TCRdb calls, TRBD1, cannot be checked with no DNA. The CDR3 is 13 residues long. Germline V gene lookup returns CDR1 SEHNR and CDR2 FQNEAQ (reference sequence). CDR3 amino acids: CASTPPPVTEAFF.

The CDR3 spells CASSTTETQYF. The gene calls are TRBV12-3 or TRBV12-4 and TRBJ2-5. CDR3 size: 11 residues.

The V gene is TRBV29-1, the J gene TRBJ2-1; TCRdb names TRBD2, which stays unverified in the absence of DNA. Germline V lookup: CDR1 SQVTM, CDR2 ANQGSEA. This CDR3 spans 12 amino acids. The CDR3 sequence: CSGTRDYNEQFF.

The chain combines TRBV6-2 or TRBV6-3 with TRBJ1-1; TCRdb calls TRBD1, which cannot be checked without DNA. The germline gives CDR1 MNHEY, CDR2 SVGEGT. This CDR3 region has 14 residues. This chain's CDR3 is CASSSPGMNTEAFF.

The V and J genes are TRBV9 and TRBJ2-5. This CDR3 comprises 16 residues. CDR1 is SGDLS, CDR2 YYNGEE, per germline. CDR3 protein: CASSVKTDEDQETQYF.

The chain is built from TRBV3-1 and TRBJ2-1; checking the TCRdb D call of TRBD2 is not possible without DNA. The germline V gene has CDR1 LGHDT and CDR2 YNNKEL (reference sequence). The CDR3 loop spans 13 amino acids. The CDR3 loop reads CASGKAGGNEQFF.

The J gene is TRBJ2-1, the V gene TRBV5-1. CDR1 is SGHRS and CDR2 is YFSETQ in the germline V gene. This CDR3 is 13 amino acids long. This CDR3 is CASSLARSNEQFF. The full variable domain, in which reference TRBV5-1 and TRBJ2-1 provide the parts outside the CDR3, is KAGVTQTPRYLIKTRGQQVTLSCSPISGHRSVSWYQQTPGQGLQFLFEYFSETQRNKGNFPGRFSGRQFSNSRSEMNVSTLELGDSALYLCASSLARSNEQFFGPGTRLTVL.

This chain uses TRBV2 with TRBJ2-7; without DNA, the TCRdb call of TRBD1 cannot be checked. The CDR3 is made up of 16 amino acids. Germline values: CDR1 SNHLY, CDR2 FYNNEI. This CDR3 is CASSDFRDRLTYEQYF.

V usage is TRBV10-3 and J usage is TRBJ2-2; TCRdb's assignment of TRBD1 cannot be checked, as there is no DNA. Per germline, CDR1 ENHRY and CDR2 SYGVKD. CDR3 length: 14 residues. This CDR3 reads CAITATGDPGELFF.